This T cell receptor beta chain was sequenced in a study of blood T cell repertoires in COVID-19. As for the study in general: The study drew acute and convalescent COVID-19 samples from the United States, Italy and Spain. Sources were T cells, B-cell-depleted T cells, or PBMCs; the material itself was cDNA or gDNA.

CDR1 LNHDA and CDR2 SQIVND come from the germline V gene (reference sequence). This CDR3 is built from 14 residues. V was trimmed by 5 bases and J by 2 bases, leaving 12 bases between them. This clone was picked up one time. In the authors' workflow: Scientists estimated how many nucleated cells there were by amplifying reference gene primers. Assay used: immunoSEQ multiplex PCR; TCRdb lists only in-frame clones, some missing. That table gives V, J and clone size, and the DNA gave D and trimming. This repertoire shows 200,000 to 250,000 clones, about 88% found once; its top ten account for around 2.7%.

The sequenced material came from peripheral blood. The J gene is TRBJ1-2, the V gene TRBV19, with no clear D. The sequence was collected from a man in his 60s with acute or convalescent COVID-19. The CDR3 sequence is CASSPRSGNYGYTF. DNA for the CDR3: TGTGCCAGTAGTCCTCGGTCGGGAAACTATGGCTACACCTTC.